A single sample is the source of the 7 T cell receptor beta chains below, sequenced in a study of T cell clusters in autoimmune cytopenias. TRB rearrangements were amplified by touch-down multiplex PCR with mixed TRB-A/B primers. Reprocessing the multiplex PCR reads, TCRdb reports a single entry for every CDR3 protein and omits DNA. This sample's table has roughly 11,000 distinct CDR3 sequences. TRB amplification used around 260 ng of peripheral blood genomic DNA. The same sample was also studied in work on T cell repertoires in aging, cancer and after chemotherapy.

The sample comprised peripheral blood. The receptor set was obtained from a human donor in good health.

This chain connects TRBV5-4 to TRBJ2-7; the TRBD1 assignment by TCRdb is unverifiable without DNA. The CDR3 runs to 12 residues. Per germline, CDR1 SGHNT and CDR2 YYREEE (reference sequence). CDR3 loop: CASSTGADEQYF.

The rearrangement links TRBV6-5 to TRBJ2-7; no DNA is available, so the TRBD2 call from TCRdb remains unchecked. This CDR3 has 14 amino acids. Germline CDR1 is MNHEY and CDR2 is SVGAGI. CDR3 in amino acids: CASRLSGGHYEQYF.

This chain connects TRBV18 to TRBJ1-1. CDR3 length: 13 amino acids. Germline CDR1 is KGHSH and CDR2 is LQKENI. Here the CDR3 reads CASSPWVNTEAFF.

The CDR3 region is CASSLWTGGWNEQFF. The genes are TRBV27 and TRBJ2-1; TCRdb proposes TRBD1, but this gene call is untestable without DNA. The CDR3 totals 15 residues. Germline CDR1 reads MNHEY; CDR2 reads SMNVEV (reference sequence).

This chain connects TRBV6-1 to TRBJ2-7. Germline lookup yields CDR1 MNHNS and CDR2 SASEGT. The CDR3 loop spans 14 amino acids. The CDR3 here is CASSYSSIGDEQYF.

The chain carries TRBV11-3 and TRBJ1-2; there is no DNA to check the TCRdb D call of TRBD1. The CDR3 runs 17 residues. The germline V gene has CDR1 SGHNT and CDR2 YENEEA. The CDR3 spells CASSEGQGLRANYGYTF. The variable domain in full, with the rest retrieved from reference TRBV11-3 and TRBJ1-2, is EAGVVQSPRYKIIEKKQPVAFWCNPISGHNTLYWYLQNLGQGPELLIRYENEEAVDDSQLPKDRFSAERLKGVDSTLKIQPAELGDSAVYLCASSEGQGLRANYGYTFGSGTRLTVV.

This rearrangement joins TRBV6-5 to TRBJ2-7; there is no DNA to check the TCRdb D call of TRBD2. Germline lookup yields CDR1 MNHEY and CDR2 SVGAGI. CDR3 length equals 14 residues. Here the CDR3 reads CATRRSANPLEQYF.